This T cell receptor beta chain was captured in a study of T cells in Graves' hyperthyroidism and ophthalmopathy (dated by TCRdb to between 2018 and 2021). About the study as a whole: Peripheral blood was collected at initial diagnosis, before any treatment. A discovery cohort of roughly 100 patients, approximately 44 with Graves' ophthalmopathy and about 60 with stable Graves' hyperthyroidism, was used to find distinguishing TCR V-J signatures. An independent validation cohort of 18 to 20 hyperthyroidism patients and approximately 17 patients who later progressed to ophthalmopathy tested prospective prediction of ophthalmopathy. The roughly 100 discovery patients were divided at random into training and test sets in a 7:3 ratio. The study also compared thyroid tissue and blood T-cell repertoires from roughly six Graves' hyperthyroidism patients. After blood sampling, hyperthyroidism patients were treated with methimazole at a starting dose of 30 mg daily, and ophthalmopathy patients were treated with high-dose intravenous methylprednisolone. According to the paper, TCR Vbeta CDR3 sequencing was carried out on approximately 140 peripheral blood samples, which came from about 45 ophthalmopathy, 70 to 80 hyperthyroidism and roughly 17 progressor patients. Study-level results and caveats: No statistical method was used to set the sample size in advance, and investigators knew the group allocation. During validation, the model predicted progression to ophthalmopathy a median of approximately 6.5 months ahead of onset, with just under 71% sensitivity and about 72% specificity. Blood samples also contained most of the expanded thyroid clonotypes (frequency above 0.001), which suggests that blood repertoires may reflect thyroid immune responses. In cross-validation, a model built on a 13 V-J signature told ophthalmopathy apart from stable hyperthyroidism with approximately 90% sensitivity and roughly 83% specificity, and in testing the same model reached 80%/75%.

Moderately to severely active disease, a Clinical Activity Score of at least 3, a NOSPECS grade of at least 4, and a duration under 3 months were present in ophthalmopathy patients. Any patient with an uncontrolled infection, another autoimmune disease, pregnancy or lactation was excluded. Diagnoses were established on the basis of clinical symptoms, serum thyroxine and TRAb, thyroid ultrasound, and orbital computed tomography. PBMCs were separated from around 9.1 ml of fresh peripheral blood using Ficoll-Paque density gradient centrifugation. Total RNA was extracted using Trizol reagent, and RNA quality was assessed on an Agilent 2100 Bioanalyzer. Amplification of TCR beta CDR3 regions was carried out from RNA transcripts. The first round of RT-PCR for the TCR CDR3 was performed with the HTBI primer set and the Qiagen OneStep RT-PCR kit. Libraries were constructed in a second round of multiplex PCR, after which size selection and purification were performed. Libraries were sequenced paired-end with 100 bp reads on an Illumina HiSeq2000. The authors processed their data as follows. SOAPnuke was used to process the raw data, removing reads that contained adapters or uncalled bases, had a mean Phred below 15, or lacked an exact match to the constant primer or identifier. High-quality paired reads were merged with COPE v1.2.5, and unique nucleotide sequences were defined as clonotypes. Clonotypes were aligned to IMGT TRBV, TRBD and TRBJ reference segments using MiTCR v1.1. Only V-J combinations with frequency above 0.0001, covering about 99% of repertoires, were analysed. The TCS score was defined as the ratio of F50 (clonal expansion) to E x V (chaos), calculated using BLOSUM62-based TCRdist between CDR3 peptides within each V-J. Welch's t-statistics and random forest reduced 450 to 600 V-J features to 13, which were used in a naive Bayes classifier (R e1071). Thyroid-blood repertoire similarity was quantified with the Morisita-Horn index. TCRdb trimmed the raw reads at Q25, called clones with MiXCR and kept productive beta chains. Each CDR3 protein appears once, grouped with its most common genes and DNA. TCRdb's processing, not the study's, gives the V and J calls here. This sample comprises 30,000 to 35,000 distinct CDR3 sequences, around 50% of them detected only once. The ten biggest clones cover more than 25% of the sample.

This clonotype was recorded many times. Its antigen remains unidentified. Base qualities were left out, and no much larger clone turns up one base away. CDR1 and CDR2, per the germline V gene, are SGHTA and FQGNSA. V is trimmed back by 8 bases and J by 5 bases, and the junction contains 9 bases that no gene match accounts for. Including the terminal cysteine and phenylalanine, the CDR3 comprises 15 residues. Of all the DNA, just the CDR3 is kept, 45 bases in frame from base 1. The clonotype comes from a woman between 40 and 50 years old with Graves' ophthalmopathy. The sample comprised blood. The sequence links TRBV7-2 to TRBJ2-2, and 9 bases in between align with TRBD2. CDR3 region: CASRLEAGGTGELFF. The nucleotide sequence is TGTGCCAGCCGTCTTGAGGCGGGAGGGACCGGGGAGCTGTTTTTT.